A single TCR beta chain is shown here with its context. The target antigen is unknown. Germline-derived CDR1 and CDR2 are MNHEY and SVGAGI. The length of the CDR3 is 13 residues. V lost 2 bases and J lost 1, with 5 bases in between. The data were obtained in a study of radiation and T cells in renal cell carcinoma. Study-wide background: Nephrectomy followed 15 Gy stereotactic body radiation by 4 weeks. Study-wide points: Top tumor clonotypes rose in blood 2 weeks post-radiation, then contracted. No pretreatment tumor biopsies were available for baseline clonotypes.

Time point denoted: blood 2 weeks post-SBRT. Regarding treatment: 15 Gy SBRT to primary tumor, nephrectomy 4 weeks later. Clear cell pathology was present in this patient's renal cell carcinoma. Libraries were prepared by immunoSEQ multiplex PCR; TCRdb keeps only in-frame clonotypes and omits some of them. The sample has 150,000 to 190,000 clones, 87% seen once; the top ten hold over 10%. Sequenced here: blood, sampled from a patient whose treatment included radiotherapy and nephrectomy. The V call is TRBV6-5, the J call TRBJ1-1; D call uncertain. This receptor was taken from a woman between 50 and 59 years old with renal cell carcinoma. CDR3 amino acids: CASSYGENTEAFF. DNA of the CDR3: TGTGCCAGCAGTTACGGGGAGAACACTGAAGCTTTCTTT.